The clone carrying this TCR beta chain was observed a single time. Antigen unknown. TCRdb independently ran MiXCR on the 5' RACE reads; one entry per CDR3 protein. The sample has 510,000 or so distinct CDR3 sequences, about 19% seen once. These data are taken from a study of T cells after yellow fever vaccination. Looking at the study overall: Low-cell-number fractions were prepared with SMART-Seq v4 Ultra Low Input. Study conclusions and caveats: Clonotypes found in both CD4 and CD8 compartments made up a small share. The bulk population could contribute abundant contaminating clonotypes to FACS-sorted repertoires. Post-booster samples contained most primary-vaccination clones (approximately 95% CD4, approximately 88% CD8).

The starting material was PBMCs, obtained 15 days after the yellow fever booster vaccination. This clonotype was sampled from a man aged 30-40 years who received the YFV17D yellow fever vaccine.

For the CDR3, the DNA is TGTGCCAGTAGTATGTACTCGTGGGGGGGCGAGCAGTACTTC. Translation gives CASSMYSWGGEQYF. V usage is TRBV19 and J usage is TRBJ2-7; TRBD2 matches 7 bases. V lost 3 bases and J lost 6; bases outside the gene matches: 8. CDR1 LNHDA and CDR2 SQIVND come from the germline V gene (reference sequence). The CDR3 consists of 14 residues. The full variable domain, in which reference TRBV19 and TRBJ2-7 provide the parts outside the CDR3, is DGGITQSPKYLFRKEGQNVTLSCEQNLNHDAMYWYRQDPGQGLRLIYYSQIVNDFQKGDIAEGYSVSREKKESFPLTVTSAQKNPTAFYLCASSMYSWGGEQYFGPGTRLTVT.